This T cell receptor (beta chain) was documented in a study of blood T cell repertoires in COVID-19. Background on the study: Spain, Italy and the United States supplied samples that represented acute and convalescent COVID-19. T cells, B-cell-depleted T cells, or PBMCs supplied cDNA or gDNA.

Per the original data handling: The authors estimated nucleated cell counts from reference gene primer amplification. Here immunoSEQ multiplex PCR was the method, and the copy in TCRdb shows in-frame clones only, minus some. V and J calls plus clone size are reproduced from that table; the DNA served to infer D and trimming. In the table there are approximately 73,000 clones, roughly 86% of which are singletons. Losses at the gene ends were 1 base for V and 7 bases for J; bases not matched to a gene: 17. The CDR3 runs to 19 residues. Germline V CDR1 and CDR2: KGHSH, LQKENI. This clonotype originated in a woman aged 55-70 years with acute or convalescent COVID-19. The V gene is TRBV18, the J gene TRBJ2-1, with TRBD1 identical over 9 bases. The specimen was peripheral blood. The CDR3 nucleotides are TGTGCCAGCTCACCACAAATCCTCTATGACAGGGGGATTGGGAATGAGCAGTTCTTC. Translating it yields CASSPQILYDRGIGNEQFF.